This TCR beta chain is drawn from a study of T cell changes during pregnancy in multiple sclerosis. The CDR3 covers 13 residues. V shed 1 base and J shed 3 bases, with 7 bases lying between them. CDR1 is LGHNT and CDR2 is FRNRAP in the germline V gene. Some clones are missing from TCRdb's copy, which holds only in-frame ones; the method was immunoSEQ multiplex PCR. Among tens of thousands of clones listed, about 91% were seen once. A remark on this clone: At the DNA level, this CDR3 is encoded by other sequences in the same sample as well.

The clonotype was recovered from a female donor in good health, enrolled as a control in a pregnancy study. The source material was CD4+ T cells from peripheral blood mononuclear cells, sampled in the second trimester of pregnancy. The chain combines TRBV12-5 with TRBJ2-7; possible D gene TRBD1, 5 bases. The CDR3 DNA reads TGTGCTAGTGGTTTGGATCAGGGCTACGAGCAGTACTTC. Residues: CASGLDQGYEQYF.